A single TCR beta chain is shown here with its context. Its antigen target is currently unknown. No base quality values were provided; no much bigger clone lies one nucleotide off. According to the study, the label for this sample's time point signals: individuals recovered from natural SARS-CoV-2 infection. This sample is drawn from a study of Ad26.COV2.S vaccination and SARS-CoV-2 variants listed by TCRdb under 2021. Concerning the study at large: The specificity and breadth of SARS-CoV-2-reactive T cell receptors after Ad26.COV2.S vaccination were assessed by TCRbeta repertoire sequencing. A total of 32 samples were included in the TCR-sequenced set, comprising some 20 Ad26.COV2.S vaccine recipients, 5 placebo recipients and 8 SARS-CoV-2 convalescent individuals. The study at large found these results: According to the authors, total T cell responses may have been underestimated by the TCR breadth and depth analyses. Non-spike TCR breadth was comparable between vaccine and placebo recipients, consistent with the vaccine containing only spike. Spike-specific TCR breadth was higher in Ad26.COV2.S recipients than in placebo recipients (P = 0.0014). After vaccination, substantial breadth of spike-specific CD8+ and CD4+ T cell responses was reported.

TCRbeta CDR3 regions were sequenced with the immunoSEQ Assay. After extraction, genomic DNA underwent amplification by bias-controlled multiplex PCR, followed by high-throughput sequencing. The paper's processing steps were these. Collapsing and filtering of sequences were performed to quantify the absolute abundance of each unique TCRbeta CDR3 region. T cell fraction was estimated by normalization of TCRbeta template counts to usable DNA, with usable DNA being measured through amplification of reference genes present in all nucleated cells. Repertoire TCRs were annotated as SARS-CoV-2-specific when V gene, CDR3 amino acid sequence and J gene were exactly matched to a known reactive TCR set. The reference SARS-CoV-2 TCR set came from MIRA and was filtered for enrichment in COVID-19-positive ImmuneCODE repertoires, removing public or cross-reactive TCRs. Using the MIRA antigens, annotated TCRs were further analysed by specific ORF or by position within an ORF. Breadth was defined as the number of annotated unique rearrangements divided by the total number of unique productive rearrangements, and depth was defined as the summed frequency of the annotated unique rearrangements. Two-sided Wilcoxon rank-sum tests were applied when comparing TCR breadth between groups. TCRdb mirrors the immuneACCESS table, restricted to in-frame sequences. Some clones are absent from its copies; in checked studies, under half trace to an unresolved V gene, and the reason for the others is unknown. The DNA was the basis for D and trimming; V, J and clone size are from that table. Recorded for this sample are fewer than 150,000 clones; about nine tenths of them occurred a single time. The ten largest clones add up to less than 6% of the sample.

CDR1 is given as SGHDT and CDR2 as YYEEEE, both from the germline V gene. Reading from cysteine to phenylalanine, the CDR3 counts 14 amino acids. Just the 42-base CDR3 DNA is kept, in frame starting at base 1. The trim is 4 bases for V and 6 bases for J, with a gap of 15 bases between the germline ends. The sequence links TRBV5-6 to TRBJ2-3; the D segment could be TRBD1, given 6 matching bases. The receptor was isolated from a human donor who had recovered from COVID-19. Sequencing used peripheral blood, obtained after recovery from COVID-19. CDR3 protein: CASSLVGAGDTQYF. The sequenced DNA: TGTGCCAGCAGCCTCGTGGGGGCAGGGGATACGCAGTATTTT.